The next 27 T cell receptor beta chains were all read from a single sample in a study of shared clonotypes between healthy human individuals. TCRdb keeps only in-frame clones here, not all; method: immunoSEQ multiplex PCR. The table records 2 million to 2.5 million clones, 85% to 95% of them present only once. The source material was naive CD4+ T cells from PBMCs. Specified subset: CD45RA+ positively selected. Receptors were obtained from a man younger than 35 in good health. Some clones in this sample may be carry-over from other donors' samples.

The chain joins TRBV2 to TRBJ2-7; 8 nucleotides agree with TRBD1. V lost 3 bases, J lost 6 bases, and 4 bases stayed unmatched. The CDR3 runs 13 residues. CDR1 is SNHLY and CDR2 is FYNNEI in the germline V gene. The CDR3 sequence: CASSEDRVGEQYF. The DNA of the CDR3 is TGTGCCAGCAGTGAGGACAGGGTGGGCGAGCAGTACTTC. The full variable domain, its missing parts supplied by reference TRBV2 and TRBJ2-7, is EPEVTQTPSHQVTQMGQEVILRCVPISNHLYFYWYRQILGQKVEFLVSFYNNEISEKSEIFDDQFSVERPDGSNFTLKIRSTKLEDSAMYFCASSEDRVGEQYFGPGTRLTVT.

The V call is TRBV28, the J call TRBJ2-3, with 8 bases aligning to TRBD1. The germline V gene encodes CDR1 MDHEN and CDR2 SYDVKM. With V trimmed by 6 bases and J by 3 bases, 11 bases remained unmatched. The length of the CDR3 is 16 residues. The CDR3 reads CASSSAGTGGTDTQYF. Written as DNA, the CDR3 is TGTGCCAGCAGCTCGGCCGGGACAGGTGGAACAGATACGCAGTATTTT. Filled out from reference TRBV28 and TRBJ2-3, the complete variable domain reads DVKVTQSSRYLVKRTGEKVFLECVQDMDHENMFWYRQDPGLGLRLIYFSYDVKMKEKGDIPEGYSVSREKKERFSLILESASTNQTSMYLCASSSAGTGGTDTQYFGPGTRLTVL.

Turning to this clone: Within the sample, other DNA sequences also encode this same CDR3. The chain couples TRBV18 to TRBJ2-3; the match to TRBD2 covers 11 bases. Unmatched junction bases numbered 5, after V lost 6 bases and J lost 3 bases. The CDR3 is 15 residues long. Germline-derived CDR1 and CDR2 are KGHSH and LQKENI. As DNA, the CDR3 is TGTGCCAGCTCTCCCCCTAGCGGGAGGACAGATACGCAGTATTTT. Its protein is CASSPPSGRTDTQYF. Full variable domain (outside the CDR3, taken from reference TRBV18 and TRBJ2-3): NAGVMQNPRHLVRRRGQEARLRCSPMKGHSHVYWYRQLPEEGLKFMVYLQKENIIDESGMPKERFSAEFPKEGPSILRIQQVVRGDSAAYFCASSPPSGRTDTQYFGPGTRLTVL.

CDR3 nucleotides: TGTGCCAGCCTGCCCTCCACTAGCGTCACCGGGGAGCTGTTTTTT. Translating it yields CASLPSTSVTGELFF. The rearrangement links TRBV2 to TRBJ2-2, with 7 bases aligning to TRBD2. In germline, CDR1 is SNHLY, CDR2 FYNNEI. V dropped 8 bases and J dropped 4; count of bases not matched to a gene: 10. The CDR3 totals 15 residues.

The V call is TRBV10-3, the J call TRBJ2-2; D unclear. The CDR3 is 16 amino acids. Germline-derived CDR1 and CDR2 are ENHRY and SYGVKD. Trimming left V 1 base short and J 1 base short, with 10 bases between. CDR3 nucleotide sequence: TGTGCCATCAGTGAGTGGGCAGGTCAGAACACCGGGGAGCTGTTTTTT. Translation: CAISEWAGQNTGELFF.

The genes are TRBV6-5 and TRBJ1-2, with D hard to call. The V and J ends lost 5 bases and 3 bases respectively, with 13 bases between them. CDR3 length: 14 residues. Germline CDR1 is MNHEY and CDR2 is SVGAGI. This CDR3 reads CASSLRRSDYGYTF. CDR3 DNA: TGTGCCAGCAGTCTAAGACGGTCCGACTATGGCTACACCTTC.

The chain links TRBV7-2 to TRBJ2-7; the D gene is possibly TRBD2 (7 bases). Trimming cost V 3 bases and J 3 bases, with 12 bases left between them. CDR1 is SGHTA, CDR2 FQGNSA, per germline. The CDR3 runs 14 residues. The CDR3 spells CASSLGGLYYEQYF. As DNA, the CDR3 is TGTGCCAGCAGCTTGGGGGGGCTGTACTACGAGCAGTACTTC.

This sequence joins TRBV21-1 and TRBJ2-3; the table's D call, TRBD2, was not checked against the DNA. TRBV21-1 constitutes a pseudogene. The CDR3 has 15 amino acids. CDR3 sequence reads: CASSWTSGSPDTQYF. CDR3 coding DNA: TGTGCCAGCAGTTGGACTAGCGGGAGCCCAGATACGCAGTATTTT.

The chain uses TRBV5-1 and TRBJ2-2, with D perhaps matching TRBD1 (6 bases). Trimming removed 9 bases at V and 4 bases at J, with 13 bases between. This CDR3 comprises 13 residues. From germline, CDR1 is SGHRS and CDR2 YFSETQ. CDR3 DNA: TGCGCCACACAGGGCACAGCCACCGGGGAGCTGTTTTTT. This translates into CATQGTATGELFF. The full variable domain, its missing parts supplied by reference TRBV5-1 and TRBJ2-2, is KAGVTQTPRYLIKTRGQQVTLSCSPISGHRSVSWYQQTPGQGLQFLFEYFSETQRNKGNFPGRFSGRQFSNSRSEMNVSTLELGDSALYLCATQGTATGELFFGEGSRLTVL.

The genes are TRBV29-1 and TRBJ2-4; 13 bases map to TRBD2. Germline lookup yields CDR1 SQVTM and CDR2 ANQGSEA. Trimming removed 8 bases from V and 6 bases from J; junction bases left unmatched: 4. CDR3 length: 13 amino acids. CDR3 sequence: CSSRLAGGNIQYF. The CDR3 DNA sequence: TGCAGCTCAAGACTAGCGGGAGGAAACATTCAGTACTTC.

This chain joins TRBV18 and TRBJ1-1; D possibly corresponds to TRBD1 (6 bases). This CDR3 is 14 amino acids long. Trimming removed 2 bases at V and 3 bases at J, with 10 bases between. CDR1 and CDR2 from the germline V gene are KGHSH and LQKENI. The CDR3 protein is CASSPTQGYTEAFF. The CDR3 nucleotides are TGTGCCAGCTCACCAACACAGGGTTACACTGAAGCTTTCTTT.

The chain combines TRBV29-1 with TRBJ1-1, with TRBD1 matching over 7 bases. The CDR3 has 12 amino acids. The germline gives CDR1 SQVTM, CDR2 ANQGSEA. V was pared by 3 bases and J by 6 bases, with 4 bases of the junction left unmatched. Here the CDR3 DNA reads TGCAGCGTTGACCAGGGGGTGGCTGAAGCTTTCTTT. It specifies CSVDQGVAEAFF. The whole variable domain, remainder taken from reference TRBV29-1 and TRBJ1-1, is SAVISQKPSRDICQRGTSLTIQCQVDSQVTMMFWYRQQPGQSLTLIATANQGSEATYESGFVIDKFPISRPNLTFSTLTVSNMSPEDSSIYLCSVDQGVAEAFFGQGTRLTVV.

There are a few counts of this clone. The rearrangement uses TRBV19 and TRBJ1-5, with 8 bases lining up with TRBD1. V was pared by 7 bases and J by 6 bases, with 11 bases of the junction left unmatched. Germline CDR1 and CDR2: LNHDA and SQIVND (reference sequence). The CDR3 runs 15 residues. The CDR3 loop is CASMRGQGAGQPQHF. DNA for the CDR3: TGTGCCAGTATGAGGGGGCAGGGGGCCGGTCAGCCCCAGCATTTT.

V is TRBV4-3 and J is TRBJ2-3; the D gene is possibly TRBD2 (6 bases). The CDR3 length is 14 residues. Germline V lookup: CDR1 LGHNA, CDR2 YSLEER. V was cut by 0 bases and J by 6 bases, with 10 bases left in between. The CDR3 sequence is CASSQEAAGDTQYF. The CDR3 coding sequence is TGCGCCAGCAGCCAAGAAGCGGCGGGGGATACGCAGTATTTT.

This clone has only a few counts. This chain joins TRBV29-1 and TRBJ1-1; no clear D gene. The germline gives CDR1 SQVTM, CDR2 ANQGSEA. This CDR3 comprises 13 residues. V lost 4 bases to trimming and J lost 0 bases, with 9 bases between them. This CDR3 is CSVALTLNTEAFF. CDR3 in DNA: TGCAGCGTTGCATTGACCTTGAACACTGAAGCTTTCTTT.

In DNA form, the CDR3 reads TGTGCCAGCAGTGAATCCGGTCAATCGGGGGATCCCCAGTACTTC. It encodes CASSESGQSGDPQYF. J is TRBJ2-5 and V is TRBV2; possibly TRBD2 for D (6 bases). V was shortened by 2 bases and J by 9 bases, with 19 bases between the two germline ends. The CDR3 has 15 residues. Germline-derived CDR1 and CDR2 are SNHLY and FYNNEI.

V is TRBV5-4 and J is TRBJ2-5; D might be TRBD1 or TRBD2, each matching 5 bases. The CDR3 is made up of 14 amino acids. Germline V CDR1 and CDR2: SGHNT, YYREEE (reference sequence). With 3 bases removed from V and 2 bases from J, the gap between germline ends came to 11 bases. The chain's CDR3 is CASSYQGPQETQYF. CDR3 sequence (DNA): TGTGCCAGCAGCTATCAGGGACCACAAGAGACCCAGTACTTC. The whole variable domain, remainder taken from reference TRBV5-4 and TRBJ2-5, is ETGVTQSPTHLIKTRGQQVTLRCSSQSGHNTVSWYQQALGQGPQFIFQYYREEENGRGNFPPRFSGLQFPNYSSELNVNALELDDSALYLCASSYQGPQETQYFGPGTRLLVL.

The chain has TRBV7-2 and TRBJ1-2; D might be TRBD1 (5 bases). The V and J ends lost 5 bases and 7 bases respectively, with 20 bases between them. Germline CDR1 reads SGHTA; CDR2 reads FQGNSA. The CDR3 is 15 residues long. The CDR3 bases are TGTGCCAGCAGCGGGACGGGGACGGCTTGGGTTGGCTACACCTTC. It translates to CASSGTGTAWVGYTF.

The chain links TRBV5-1 to TRBJ2-1; 7 bases are a match to TRBD2. V gave up 6 bases and J gave up 9 bases; unmatched junction bases: 15. The CDR3 is 15 residues long. Per the germline V gene, CDR1 is SGHRS and CDR2 is YFSETQ. The CDR3 DNA reads TGCGCCAGCAAAATAGAACTAGCGACATCTGTTGAGCAGTTCTTC. Amino acids: CASKIELATSVEQFF.

The gene calls are TRBV4-2 and TRBJ2-1; weak D call: TRBD2 (6 bases). The CDR3 is 17 amino acids. Germline-derived CDR1 and CDR2 are LGHNA and YNFKEQ. The V end lost 0 bases, the J end lost 0 bases, and 12 bases lay between the germline ends. The DNA of the CDR3 is TGTGCCAGCAGCCAAGATCAGGGACTCCCCTCCTACAATGAGCAGTTCTTC. It translates to CASSQDQGLPSYNEQFF.

The chain uses TRBV5-5 and TRBJ2-1, with 7 bases aligning to TRBD1. Trimming removed 1 base from V and 10 bases from J; junction bases left unmatched: 11. Germline assignment: CDR1 SGHKS and CDR2 YYEKEE (reference sequence). This CDR3 is 15 amino acids long. DNA of the CDR3: TGTGCCAGCAGCTTGTTAACCGGGGCGACAGGGGAGCAGTTCTTC. Translating it yields CASSLLTGATGEQFF.

The V call is TRBV7-2, the J call TRBJ2-3; D gene ambiguous. The CDR3 spans 15 residues. The V end lost 1 base, the J end lost 2 bases, and 10 bases lay between the germline ends. The germline gives CDR1 SGHTA, CDR2 FQGNSA. CDR3 coding DNA: TGTGCCAGCAGCTTAGATCGGGCCCCCACAGATACGCAGTATTTT. Translation gives CASSLDRAPTDTQYF.

The chain joins TRBV6-6 to TRBJ2-7, with TRBD2 identical over 7 bases. Germline loops: CDR1 MNHNY, CDR2 SVGAGI (reference sequence). V trimming: 5 bases; J trimming: 7 bases; junction bases outside the gene matches: 11. The CDR3 totals 14 residues. The CDR3 DNA reads TGTGCCAGCAGTACCCCAAGCGGGACTCGGGAGCAGTACTTC. Protein sequence: CASSTPSGTREQYF.

The chain combines TRBV18 with TRBJ2-2, with TRBD1 matching 7 bases. Germline lookup yields CDR1 KGHSH and CDR2 LQKENI. The CDR3 has 16 amino acids. V was clipped by 5 bases and J by 2 bases; unmatched bases: 8. The CDR3 bases are TGTGCCAGCTCAACGGGACAGCCGTTTAACACCGGGGAGCTGTTTTTT. Its protein product is CASSTGQPFNTGELFF. The full variable domain, in which reference TRBV18 and TRBJ2-2 provide the parts outside the CDR3, is NAGVMQNPRHLVRRRGQEARLRCSPMKGHSHVYWYRQLPEEGLKFMVYLQKENIIDESGMPKERFSAEFPKEGPSILRIQQVVRGDSAAYFCASSTGQPFNTGELFFGEGSRLTVL.

The chain has TRBV11-1 and TRBJ1-2; maybe TRBD1 (5 bases). CDR3 length: 14 amino acids. Trimming left V 3 bases short and J 7 bases short, with 15 bases between. Germline loops: CDR1 SGHAT, CDR2 FQDESV (reference sequence). The CDR3 sequence is CASSFGDGGVGYTF. CDR3 bases: TGTGCCAGCAGCTTCGGGGACGGGGGAGTTGGCTACACCTTC. The whole variable domain, remainder taken from reference TRBV11-1 and TRBJ1-2, is EAEVAQSPRYKITEKSQAVAFWCDPISGHATLYWYRQILGQGPELLVQFQDESVVDDSQLPKDRFSAERLKGVDSTLKIQPAELGDSAMYLCASSFGDGGVGYTFGSGTRLTVV.

This clone was observed a single time. This sequence joins TRBV2 and TRBJ1-2; no reliable D call. This CDR3 has 12 residues. V was clipped by 7 bases and J by 4 bases, with 10 bases between them. Germline V CDR1 and CDR2: SNHLY, FYNNEI. This CDR3 reads CASIRTGYGYTF. The CDR3 DNA reads TGTGCCAGCATACGAACCGGCTATGGCTACACCTTC.

The chain has TRBV5-1 and TRBJ2-7, with D possibly being TRBD2 (6 bases). The CDR3 has 17 residues. The V gene's germline CDR1 is SGHRS and CDR2 YFSETQ. V dropped 0 bases and J dropped 3 bases, with 19 bases sitting between them. In DNA form, the CDR3 reads TGCGCCAGCAGCTTGGGGCTCTGGGGGAGGCCCTTCTACGAGCAGTACTTC. Its translation: CASSLGLWGRPFYEQYF.